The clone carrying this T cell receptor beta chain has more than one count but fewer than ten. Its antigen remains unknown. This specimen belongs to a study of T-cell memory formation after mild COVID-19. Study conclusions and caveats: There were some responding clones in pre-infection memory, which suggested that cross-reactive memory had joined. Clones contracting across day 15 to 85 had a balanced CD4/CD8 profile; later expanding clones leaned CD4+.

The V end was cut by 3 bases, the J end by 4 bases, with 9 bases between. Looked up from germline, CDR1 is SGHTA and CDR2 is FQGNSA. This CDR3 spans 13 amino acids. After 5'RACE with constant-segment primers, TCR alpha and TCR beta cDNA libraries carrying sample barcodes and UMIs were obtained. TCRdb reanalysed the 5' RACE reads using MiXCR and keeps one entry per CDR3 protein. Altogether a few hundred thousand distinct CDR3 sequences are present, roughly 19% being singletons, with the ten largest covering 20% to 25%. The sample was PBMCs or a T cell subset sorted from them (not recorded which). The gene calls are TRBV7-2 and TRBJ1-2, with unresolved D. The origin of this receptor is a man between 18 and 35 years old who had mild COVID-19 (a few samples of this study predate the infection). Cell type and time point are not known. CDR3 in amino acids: CASSFPGSYGYTF. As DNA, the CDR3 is TGTGCCAGCAGCTTCCCGGGAAGCTATGGCTACACCTTC.